These T cell receptor beta chains were read from a single sample in a study of blood T cell repertoires in COVID-19. Generated by immunoSEQ multiplex PCR, the TCRdb table keeps only in-frame clones and is missing some. The sample contains under 300,000 clones, 70% to 90% of which appear only once. The sequencing input was PBMCs or T cells enriched from blood (not recorded which). These receptors were collected from a woman aged 45-59 years who had been exposed to COVID-19. CDR3s include the opening cysteine and the closing phenylalanine or tryptophan. Each record gives: V gene, clone size, D gene, J gene, CDR3 DNA, CDR3 protein. A D gene is named only where the DNA matches it firmly. Expanded clones get a size class; other rows say once, few or many, or leave the size out.

TRBV5-1,NA,NA,TRBJ2-5,TGCGCCAGCAGCTTGGTTCCTCAAGAGACCCAGTACTTC,CASSLVPQETQYF
TRBV10-3,NA,TRBD1,TRBJ1-2,TGTGCCATCGGGGACAGGGGGAACTATGGCTACACCTTC,CAIGDRGNYGYTF
TRBV2,NA,NA,TRBJ2-5,TGTGCCAGCACTTCTACTGAGACCCAGTACTTC,CASTSTETQYF
TRBV15,once,TRBD1,TRBJ1-2,TGTGCCACCAGCGGGGACAGGCTTAACTATGGCTACACCTTC,CATSGDRLNYGYTF
TRBV27,NA,NA,TRBJ2-7,TGTGCCAGCAGTCCCCGGGCACAGGCCCTCTGGGACGAGCAGTACTTC,CASSPRAQALWDEQYF
TRBV5-7,NA,TRBD2,TRBJ2-5,TGTGCCAGCAGCTTGGGCCAGCGGGGCTCCCAAGAGACCCAGTACTTC,CASSLGQRGSQETQYF
TRBV19,NA,NA,TRBJ1-5,TGTGCCAGTACCCGACAGCTCAATCAGCCCCAGCATTTT,CASTRQLNQPQHF
TRBV19,NA,NA,TRBJ1-5,TGTGCCAGTAGTAGAGGGCAGCGCAATCAGCCCCAGCATTTT,CASSRGQRNQPQHF
TRBV20-1,NA,NA,TRBJ1-6,TGCAGTGCTAGTAGACAGGTTAAGGACTATAATTCACCCCTCCACTTT,CSASRQVKDYNSPLHF
TRBV10-3,NA,TRBD1,TRBJ1-2,TGTGCCATCAGTGACCGGACAGGGTCCTACTATGGCTACACCTTC,CAISDRTGSYYGYTF
TRBV7-2,NA,TRBD1,TRBJ2-2,TGTGCCAGCAGCCCAGGGGGACAGGGTTTTACCGGGGAGCTGTTTTTT,CASSPGGQGFTGELFF
TRBV2,NA,NA,TRBJ1-2,TGTGCCAGCAGCCTCCAGGGGAACTATGGCTACACCTTC,CASSLQGNYGYTF
TRBV7-9,NA,NA,TRBJ1-5,TGTGCCAGCAGCCCCCCAGGCCAGCCCCAGCATTTT,CASSPPGQPQHF
TRBV14,once,NA,TRBJ2-5,TGTGCCAGCAGCCAAGGCCCCAGTAAAGAGACCCAGTACTTC,CASSQGPSKETQYF
TRBV3-1/TRBV3-2,NA,NA,TRBJ1-3,TGTGCCAGCAGCCTAGATACTCCTCTGGGCCCTGGAAACACCATATATTTT,CASSLDTPLGPGNTIYF
TRBV5-1,NA,NA,TRBJ2-2,TGCGCCAGCAGCATCGGACTAATGCCGAACACCGGGGAGCTGTTTTTT,CASSIGLMPNTGELFF
TRBV3-1/TRBV3-2,NA,TRBD2,TRBJ2-5,TGTGCCAGCAGCCAAGCGGACGGGGGGGCGTATGAGACCCAGTACTTC,CASSQADGGAYETQYF
TRBV5-1,NA,TRBD1,TRBJ1-4,TGCGCCAGCAGTTGGGACAGCCGTTTAGCTAATGAAAAACTGTTTTTT,CASSWDSRLANEKLFF
TRBV10-3,NA,TRBD1,TRBJ1-1,TGTGCCATCAGTGAGCCACGGGACAGGGGCAGGACTTTCTTT,CAISEPRDRGRTFF
TRBV3-1/TRBV3-2,NA,NA,TRBJ2-1,TGTGCCAGCAGCCAAGTCCCATTCCGAGGGACCTACAATGAGCAGTTCTTC,CASSQVPFRGTYNEQFF
TRBV27,NA,TRBD1,TRBJ1-2,TGTGCCAGCAGTTTAGAGGCCAGGGGGGCCGCTAACTATGGCTACACCTTC,CASSLEARGAANYGYTF
TRBV9,NA,NA,TRBJ1-1,TGTGCCAGCAGCCGGGGGGGCACTGAAGCTTTCTTT,CASSRGGTEAFF
TRBV5-6,many,NA,TRBJ2-7,TGTGCCAGCAGCTTGGCCGGGAGCTCCTACGAGCAGTACTTC,CASSLAGSSYEQYF
TRBV7-3,once,TRBD1,TRBJ1-1,TGTGCCAGCAGCCGGACAGGGGAGCGCACTGAAGCTTTCTTT,CASSRTGERTEAFF
TRBV5-1,NA,NA,TRBJ2-5,TGCGCCAGCAGCAATGACAGCCCGGAACAAGAGACCCAGTACTTC,CASSNDSPEQETQYF
TRBV9,NA,NA,TRBJ1-6,TGTGCCAGCAGCGTAAGTGAGGCGTATAATTCACCCCTCCACTTT,CASSVSEAYNSPLHF
TRBV5-1,NA,TRBD1,TRBJ1-6,TGCGCCAGCAGTTCGAGACAGGGGCACAATTCACCCCTCCACTTT,CASSSRQGHNSPLHF
TRBV27,NA,NA,TRBJ1-3,TGTGCCAGCTGGGGCTTCTCTGGAAACACCATATATTTT,CASWGFSGNTIYF
TRBV7-9,NA,TRBD1,TRBJ2-1,TGTGCCAGCAGTTTTAACAGGGGCTGGAGCTCCTACAATGAGCAGTTCTTC,CASSFNRGWSSYNEQFF
TRBV19,NA,NA,TRBJ1-2,TGTGCCAGTAGTATGAATCAGGCCGGCTACACCTTC,CASSMNQAGYTF
TRBV7-2,NA,TRBD1,TRBJ1-1,TGTGCCAGCAGCTTGGACAGGGGCATTGAAGCTTTCTTT,CASSLDRGIEAFF
TRBV5-1,once,NA,TRBJ1-2,TGCGCCAGCAGCTTAGTAAAGGGAGCTTATGGCTACACCTTC,CASSLVKGAYGYTF
TRBV29-1,NA,NA,TRBJ1-3,TGCAGCGTTGTTCGGGCAGGGGACGGAAACACCATATATTTT,CSVVRAGDGNTIYF
TRBV2,NA,NA,TRBJ2-1,TGTGCCAGCATCCAAGAGGAGGGCTACAATGAGCAGTTCTTC,CASIQEEGYNEQFF
TRBV5-1,NA,TRBD1,TRBJ1-3,TGCGCCAGCAGTGGACAGGGCGACACCATATATTTT,CASSGQGDTIYF
TRBV2,NA,TRBD1,TRBJ1-2,TGTGCCAGCTCGTATACAGGGGAATATGGCTACACCTTC,CASSYTGEYGYTF
TRBV3-1/TRBV3-2,NA,TRBD1,TRBJ1-2,TGTGCCAGCAGCCTGACAGGGGGCGAGAATGGCTACACCTTC,CASSLTGGENGYTF
TRBV19,NA,NA,TRBJ2-7,TGTGCCAGTAGTAAGGGGATTAGCTCCTACGAGCAGTACTTC,CASSKGISSYEQYF
TRBV11-2,NA,TRBD1,TRBJ1-4,TGTGCCAGCAGCTCACAGGGGGCTAATGAAAAACTGTTTTTT,CASSSQGANEKLFF
TRBV27,NA,NA,TRBJ1-6,TGTGCCAGCCTCCCTGCGAGCTCCTATAATTCACCCCTCCACTTT,CASLPASSYNSPLHF
TRBV29-1,once,TRBD2,TRBJ2-2,TGCAGCGCTGCGGGACTAGCGGGGGGGAACACCGGGGAGCTGTTTTTT,CSAAGLAGGNTGELFF
TRBV30,NA,NA,TRBJ1-6,TGTGCCTGGGCGGAGAGCTCCTATAATTCACCCCTCCACTTT,CAWAESSYNSPLHF
TRBV3-1/TRBV3-2,NA,NA,TRBJ1-1,TGTGCCAGCAGCCGAGTCCAGAACACTGAAGCTTTCTTT,CASSRVQNTEAFF
TRBV29-1,few,NA,TRBJ2-5,TGCAGCGTTGGTTCAAGAGGAGAGACCCAGTACTTC,CSVGSRGETQYF
TRBV19,NA,NA,TRBJ2-1,TGTGCCAGTAGTTCAGACAGGTACAATGAGCAGTTCTTC,CASSSDRYNEQFF
TRBV4-3,NA,TRBD2,TRBJ2-1,TGCGCCAGCAGCGCGGGACTAGCGGGGCACAATGAGCAGTTCTTC,CASSAGLAGHNEQFF
TRBV4-3,NA,NA,TRBJ1-2,TGCGCCAGCAGCCAAGATCGGGGATTGAGGGGCTACACCTTC,CASSQDRGLRGYTF
TRBV9,NA,NA,TRBJ2-1,TGTGCCAGCAGCGTAACAGGGCGCGGTGAGCAGTTCTTC,CASSVTGRGEQFF
TRBV15,NA,NA,TRBJ1-1,TGTGCCACCAGCAGAGGCGGGGGTGAAGCTTTCTTT,CATSRGGGEAFF
TRBV19,NA,TRBD2,TRBJ2-2,TGTGCCAGTAGCCCTTTAGCGGGGGCCGCGAGGACCGGGGAGCTGTTTTTT,CASSPLAGAARTGELFF
TRBV13,NA,NA,TRBJ1-2,TGTGCCAGCAGCTTAGGCCAACAGAACTATGGCTACACCTTC,CASSLGQQNYGYTF
TRBV27,NA,TRBD1,TRBJ1-1,TGTGCCAGCAGTCTCGGACAGGGGGTCTCGGAAGCTTTCTTT,CASSLGQGVSEAFF
TRBV29-1,few,NA,TRBJ2-3,TGCAGCGTTGATATGGACATTAGCACAGATACGCAGTATTTT,CSVDMDISTDTQYF
TRBV9,NA,NA,TRBJ2-3,TGTGCCAGCAGCGTAGCCGGACAGCCCTACACAGATACGCAGTATTTT,CASSVAGQPYTDTQYF
TRBV4-1,once,NA,TRBJ1-1,TGCGCCAGCAGCCAAGTTGGCAGGGTTGAAGCTTTCTTT,CASSQVGRVEAFF
TRBV7-2,once,TRBD2,TRBJ2-3,TGTGCCAGCACCCCTAGCGGGGGCACAGATACGCAGTATTTT,CASTPSGGTDTQYF
TRBV27,once,NA,TRBJ1-6,TGTGCCAGCAGTTTCACAGGGAGAGAATCACCCCTCCACTTT,CASSFTGRESPLHF
TRBV5-1,NA,TRBD2,TRBJ2-1,TGCGCCAGCAGCTTGGGGGTTGCGGGGGGCAATGAGCAGTTCTTC,CASSLGVAGGNEQFF
TRBV5-1,NA,NA,TRBJ2-7,TGCGCCAGCAGCTTGGTGAGCAGGCCACCGTCCTACGAGCAGTACTTC,CASSLVSRPPSYEQYF
TRBV29-1,NA,NA,TRBJ1-2,TGCAGCGTTGAAAGGGGGAACTATGGCTACACCTTC,CSVERGNYGYTF